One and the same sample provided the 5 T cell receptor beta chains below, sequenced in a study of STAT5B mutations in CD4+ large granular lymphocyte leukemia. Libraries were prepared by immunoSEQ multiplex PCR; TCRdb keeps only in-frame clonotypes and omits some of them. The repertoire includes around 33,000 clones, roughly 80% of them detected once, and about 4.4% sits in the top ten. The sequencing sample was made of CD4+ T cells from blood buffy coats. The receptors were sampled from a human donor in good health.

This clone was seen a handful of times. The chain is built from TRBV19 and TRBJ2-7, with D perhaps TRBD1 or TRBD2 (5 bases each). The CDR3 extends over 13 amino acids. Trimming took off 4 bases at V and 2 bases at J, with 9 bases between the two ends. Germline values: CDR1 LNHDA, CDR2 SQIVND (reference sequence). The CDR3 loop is CASSRDGPYEQYF. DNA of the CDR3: TGTGCCAGTAGTAGGGACGGCCCCTACGAGCAGTACTTC.

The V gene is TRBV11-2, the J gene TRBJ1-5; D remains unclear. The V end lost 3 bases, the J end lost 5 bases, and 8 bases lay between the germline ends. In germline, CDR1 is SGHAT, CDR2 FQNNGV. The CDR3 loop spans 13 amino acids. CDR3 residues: CASSFERDQPQHF. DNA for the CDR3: TGTGCCAGCAGCTTCGAGAGGGATCAGCCCCAGCATTTT. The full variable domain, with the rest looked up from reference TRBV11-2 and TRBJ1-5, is EAGVAQSPRYKIIEKRQSVAFWCNPISGHATLYWYQQILGQGPKLLIQFQNNGVVDDSQLPKDRFSAERLKGVDSTLKIQPAKLEDSAVYLCASSFERDQPQHFGDGTRLSIL.

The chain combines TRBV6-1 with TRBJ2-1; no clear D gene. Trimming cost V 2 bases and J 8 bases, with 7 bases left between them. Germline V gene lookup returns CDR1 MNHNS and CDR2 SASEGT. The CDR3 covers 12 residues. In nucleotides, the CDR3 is TGTGCCAGCAGTGAATTCACAGATGAGCAGTTCTTC. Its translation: CASSEFTDEQFF.

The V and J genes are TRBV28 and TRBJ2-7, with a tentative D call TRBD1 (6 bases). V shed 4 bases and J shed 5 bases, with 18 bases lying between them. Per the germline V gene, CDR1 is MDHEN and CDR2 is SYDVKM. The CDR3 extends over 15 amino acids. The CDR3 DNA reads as TGTGCCAGCAGTTGGGTGGGCAGGGGAGCCGACGAGCAGTACTTC. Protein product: CASSWVGRGADEQYF.

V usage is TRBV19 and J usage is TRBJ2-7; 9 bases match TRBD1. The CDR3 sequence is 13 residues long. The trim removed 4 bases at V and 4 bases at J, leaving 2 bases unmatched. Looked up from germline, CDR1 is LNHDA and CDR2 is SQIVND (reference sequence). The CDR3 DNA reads TGTGCCAGTAGTAGACAGGGGGTTTACGAGCAGTACTTC. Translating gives CASSRQGVYEQYF.